The T cell receptor (beta chain) described here comes from a study of cytomegalovirus exposure and HLA in healthy donors (dated by TCRdb to about 2017). At the level of the whole study: According to an earlier analysis of a few hundred of the donors, 150 million to 200 million T cells yielded 90 million to 130 million unique TCR beta sequences and about 300 Gb of sequence data. In an earlier analysis of around 540 of the donors, high-throughput TCR beta sequencing was used to judge whether each TCR beta V gene segment behaved as functional or pseudogenic. The number of donors typed differed by locus, with 629-630 for A, B, C, DRB1 and DQB1, approximately 500 for DQA1, nearly 610 for DPA1, and around 450 for DPB1. Rather than using new phenotypic data, the later analysis identified candidate immune exposures from TCR beta sequences and from how often those sequences occurred across donors. Class I and class II HLA loci were covered by the typing at four-digit resolution. The study aimed to test whether signatures of past pathogen exposure could be identified by cataloging public T cell receptors. Around 320 gigabases of sequencing data and tens of millions of unique TCR sequences were included in an early release covering roughly 600 HLA-typed donors. In a later analysis, previously published TCR beta repertoires from about 670 donors were re-analyzed and high-resolution HLA genotyping was added so that TCR occurrence patterns could be studied. On average, roughly 250,000 unique TCR beta nucleotide sequences were sequenced per donor among several hundred genotyped donors of the cohort, with roughly 19% of those sequences being non-productive. Genome-wide SNP genotypes for about 65% of the roughly 670 donors were used in a later genetic analysis, which treated that subset as a discovery cohort. The genetic ancestry cluster associated with self-reported Caucasian donors included about 84% of the 398 genotyped donors. The study profiled the T cell repertoires of about 720 subjects by immunosequencing and related them to cytomegalovirus serostatus. All discovery cohort repertoires had been generated using a single sequencing platform. Because of strong linkage in the cohort, 5 or 6 DR-DQ haplotypes were treated as single units for association and clustering. The study combined high-throughput TCR immunosequencing, statistical association of individual TCRs with disease status, and machine learning to predict cytomegalovirus infection status. Besides the first cohort of some 670 subjects, a separate validation cohort made up of over 100 different subjects was used. Donor age, sex, ethnicity and CMV serostatus were compiled alongside the repertoire data. What the research found in general, with its limitations: Some IMGT-functional V segments, including TRBV6-2 and TRBV6-3, could not be distinguished by the 87-base-pair reads and were therefore excluded. A later analysis found that most CMV-associated TCR beta chains appeared HLA-restricted, with HLA associations seemingly driven largely by CMV exposure. Immune exposure information for the cohort was limited to CMV serostatus. In the study, approximately 160 TCR beta chains were listed as associated with cytomegalovirus. Three of the identified cytomegalovirus-associated TCR beta chains were confirmed in vitro to be specific for cytomegalovirus antigens. A later genetic analysis associated a missense DCLRE1C variant with V-gene and J-gene trimming of TCR beta chains, and an independent cohort replicated the association. In a later genetic analysis, fewer N-insertions in productive TCRs were reported among donors in an Asian-associated ancestry cluster than the roughly 670-donor mean. In an earlier analysis of around 600 of the donors, most TCR beta V segments were observed in productive rearrangements about 90% or about 30% of the time, broadly matching IMGT annotations. The classifier was reported to diagnose cytomegalovirus status with high specificity and sensitivity in both the original cohort and the validation cohort. When HLA alleles, especially DR and DQ, strongly co-occurred, TCR associations were difficult to assign to individual alleles. HLA typing was unavailable for some donors at each locus, so association tests used only the typed subset. The sequencing pipeline was judged likely to have produced a cluster of highly shared sequence variants as a technical artifact. Linkage disequilibrium might explain the correlated functional status among segregating V segments, but an unknown experimental factor could not be ruled out. Because counts were too low, around 18 rarely observed V segments, including chromosome 9 orphons, were left out of the earlier analysis of 587 of the donors. The authors suggested that the approach could potentially be extended to other disease states and immunological phenotypes. In this cohort, only TCR beta chains were sequenced, and detectable features were limited by the absence of alpha or paired-chain data. Most TCR sequences were observed very rarely across donors, whereas some public TCRs were present in many individuals. In a later analysis, TCR association rates were found to vary across HLA loci, with the most associated TCRs seen for DRB1 alleles and the fewest for HLA-C alleles. A further reported finding was that TCR beta sequences accurately predicted the HLA-A and HLA-B alleles for most subjects in the first cohort. Roughly uniform sequencing depth across donors was assumed in presence/absence analyses, although this assumption may not hold. In a later analysis, HLA-associated TCR beta chains were found to be more clonally expanded and to have lower generation probabilities than equally common non-associated chains. In a later analysis, several top co-occurrence clusters were reported to appear linked to parvovirus B19, influenza, CMV and Epstein-Barr virus. Specific HLA alleles were associated with 16,951 TCR beta sequences at a false discovery rate of 0.05 in a later analysis.

The cohort consisted of approximately 670 healthy bone marrow donors. Cohort members were all nominally healthy when sampled, although unrecorded immune exposures were likely present. The donor tested CMV seropositive and was one of the 289 seropositive cohort members. Each donor provided a peripheral blood sample, and peripheral blood mononuclear cells were used for TCR beta sequencing. The Qiagen DNeasy Blood Extraction Kit was used to extract genomic DNA from the blood cell samples. The CDR3, from cysteine to phenylalanine, totals 14 residues. Only the CDR3 DNA stays, 42 bases, in frame from base 1. Unmatched junction bases come to 14, with V trimmed by 5 bases and J by 7 bases. CDR1 and CDR2 (SQVTM, ANQGSEA) derive from the germline V gene. Note on this clone: The target of this receptor is not known. No much larger clonotype is one base removed from it; base qualities were not supplied.

Library generation was performed with the immunoSEQ multiplex PCR assay. For the multiplex PCR, a mixture combining 60 forward primers for TCR Vbeta segments and 13 reverse primers for TCR Jbeta segments was used. The CDR3 region of rearranged TCR beta genes was amplified from genomic DNA by a multiplex PCR assay. The Illumina HiSeq System was used to sequence the amplified TCR beta libraries as 87-base-pair reads. Turning to the authors' computational methods: In a later analysis, 70 million to 95 million unique TCR beta chains were counted across the roughly 700 repertoires, and some 10 million of these chains were shared by at least two donors. Raw reads were error-corrected and collapsed into unique sequences with a nearest-neighbor algorithm that merged closely related sequences to remove PCR and sequencing errors. CDR3 sequences were aligned to IMGT reference sequences to assign V, D and J gene segments. Each retained sequence needed at least a six-nucleotide match to both a V gene segment and a J gene segment. A rearrangement was called productive if the CDR3 had no stop codons and remained in frame with V and J, and every other rearrangement was called non-productive. Following IMGT convention, CDR3 was defined as the stretch from the second conserved V-encoded cysteine up to the conserved J-encoded phenylalanine. The earlier analysis of about 590 of the donors excluded sequences that lacked an unambiguous match to a single V gene segment. In an earlier analysis of some 590 of the donors, a V segment was called functional when productive rearrangements were above 56.7%, and segregating when the standard deviation between donors exceeded 5%. To diagnose cytomegalovirus status from the catalog of TCR beta chain sequences, a statistical classification framework was built. A later analysis assigned V and J genes by comparing TCR nucleotide sequences with IMGT/GENE-DB human TR gene sequences. In a later analysis, CDR3 sequences and most-parsimonious VDJ recombination scenarios were assigned using the TCRdist pipeline. In a later analysis, each TCR beta chain was defined by its CDR3 amino acid sequence together with its V-gene family, and reads lacking a unique V-gene family were excluded. As a way to deal with suspected cross-contamination and a sequencing artifact, a later analysis dropped 450 to 600 nucleotide sequences that were highly shared and had low generation probability. For each public chain, a later analysis derived a clonal expansion index from normalized ranks of inferred template counts within each repertoire. In a later analysis, generation probabilities were computed with a VDJ recombination model fitted to out-of-frame rearrangements, and the resulting probabilities were checked against IGoR. In a later analysis, TCR-TCR, TCR-HLA and TCR-CMV co-occurrence was scored with hypergeometric tests, and a repertoire-size bias correction was applied to TCR pairs. In a later analysis, false discovery rates were estimated by permuting HLA or CMV assignments 20 times. In a later analysis, co-occurring TCRs were grouped using DBSCAN, with TCRdist sequence similarity added in when clustering inside HLA-allele-positive subsets. Repertoires with fewer than 30,000 or more than 120,000 public chains were left out of co-occurrence clustering, as were a handful of repertoires with anomalous nucleotide sharing. TCRdb took this table from immuneACCESS and kept in-frame rearrangements with V and J called. Such tables lack part of the clones; where checked against another copy, unresolved V genes explain under half of the gap, and the rest is unexplained. Clone size and the V and J calls come from that table; the DNA yielded D and trimming. For this sample the table gives some 250,000 clones, of which about 80% were detected only once. The top ten hold 5% to 6% of the sample.

This sequence uses TRBV29-1 and TRBJ2-7; 7 of the junction bases match TRBD1. The sequencing input was PBMCs. The TCR originated in a woman in her thirties or forties in good health and CMV-seropositive. The encoded CDR3 is CSVMGQTGFREQYF. The DNA is as follows: TGCAGCGTTATGGGCCAGACAGGGTTTAGAGAGCAGTACTTC.